The next 12 T cell receptor beta chains were all read from a single sample in a study of cytomegalovirus exposure and HLA in healthy donors. 13 Jbeta primers and 60 Vbeta primers were used for the PCR. Produced via immunoSEQ multiplex PCR; TCRdb's table is partial and in-frame only. The data hold just over 150,000 clones, with about 80% observed a single time. Specimen: PBMCs. Receptor source: a woman aged 45 to 65 in good health and CMV-seropositive.

The V and J genes are TRBV7-2 and TRBJ2-3; 8 bases are shared with TRBD1. The V gene end was trimmed by 5 bases and the J gene end by 2 bases; junction bases not matched to a gene: 6. The CDR3 spans 15 residues. Germline values: CDR1 SGHTA, CDR2 FQGNSA. The CDR3 here is CASSDRDRPTDTQYF. As DNA, the CDR3 is TGTGCCAGCAGCGACCGGGACAGGCCCACAGATACGCAGTATTTT.

V is TRBV19 and J is TRBJ2-1; 8 nucleotides match TRBD1. Germline assignment: CDR1 LNHDA and CDR2 SQIVND (reference sequence). This CDR3 is built from 16 residues. V gave up 3 bases and J gave up 4 bases; unmatched junction bases: 8. Here the CDR3 reads CASSIRTGNRYNEQFF. The CDR3, as DNA: TGTGCCAGTAGTATTAGGACAGGGAATAGGTACAATGAGCAGTTCTTC.

The rearrangement uses TRBV7-8 and TRBJ2-2; tentative D call: TRBD2 (5 bases). Trimming removed 1 base at V and 0 bases at J, with 15 bases between. Germline CDR1 and CDR2: SGHVS and FQNEAQ. The CDR3 length is 18 residues. DNA of the CDR3: TGTGCCAGCAGCTTAGGAGGGTCGGGAAGGACGAACACCGGGGAGCTGTTTTTT. Protein: CASSLGGSGRTNTGELFF.

This clone was seen a few times. J is TRBJ2-7 and V is TRBV5-1; 10 nucleotides line up with TRBD1. The CDR3 runs 15 residues. The ends lost 3 bases at V and 6 bases at J; junction bases unmatched: 9. Germline CDR1 is SGHRS and CDR2 is YFSETQ. In DNA, the CDR3 is TGCGCCAGCAGCTCCCGGACAGGGGGTTCACTCGAGCAGTACTTC. This codes for CASSSRTGGSLEQYF. The whole variable domain, remainder taken from reference TRBV5-1 and TRBJ2-7, is KAGVTQTPRYLIKTRGQQVTLSCSPISGHRSVSWYQQTPGQGLQFLFEYFSETQRNKGNFPGRFSGRQFSNSRSEMNVSTLELGDSALYLCASSSRTGGSLEQYFGPGTRLTVT.

This rearrangement joins TRBV29-1 to TRBJ2-7; TRBD2 aligns across 9 bases. This CDR3 spans 13 amino acids. Germline V gives CDR1 SQVTM, CDR2 ANQGSEA. Losses at the gene ends were 6 bases for V and 7 bases for J; bases not matched to a gene: 10. In nucleotides, the CDR3 is TGCAGCGTAGAGGGTAGCGGGGGTGTAGAGCAGTACTTC. This gives the protein CSVEGSGGVEQYF.

This chain uses TRBV19 with TRBJ1-1; TRBD1 aligns across 11 bases. The CDR3 is made up of 14 amino acids. Germline CDR1 LNHDA, CDR2 SQIVND (reference sequence). V lost 7 bases to trimming and J lost 5 bases; unmatched junction nucleotides: 6. The CDR3 DNA sequence: TGTGCCAGTACCCGGACAGGGGGCGGGACTGAAGCTTTCTTT. It is translated as CASTRTGGGTEAFF.

V gene TRBV7-2 combines with J gene TRBJ2-3; maybe TRBD1 (6 bases). This CDR3 region has 15 residues. In germline, CDR1 is SGHTA, CDR2 FQGNSA. V was pared by 5 bases and J by 3 bases, with 15 bases between. CDR3 nucleotide sequence: TGTGCCAGCAGCCCGGACAGTTTGGGGACAGATACGCAGTATTTT. This encodes CASSPDSLGTDTQYF. The whole variable domain, filled in from reference TRBV7-2 and TRBJ2-3, reads GAGVSQSPSNKVTEKGKDVELRCDPISGHTALYWYRQSLGQGLEFLIYFQGNSAPDKSGLPSDRFSAERTGGSVSTLTIQRTQQEDSAVYLCASSPDSLGTDTQYFGPGTRLTVL.

A note on this clone: An end of the junction differs from the germline gene, which may be a read error. The genes are TRBV7-8 and TRBJ2-7, with no clear D. The CDR3 consists of 14 residues. Germline V gene sequence: CDR1 SGHVS, CDR2 FQNEAQ. The CDR3 region is CASSTEDRLYGQYF. Written as DNA, the CDR3 is TGTGCCAGCAGCACAGAAGATCGGCTCTACGGGCAGTACTTC.

In regard to this clone: A read error may produce the germline difference seen at one junction end. The chain recombines TRBV7-9 with TRBJ2-7; D remains unclear. Germline CDR1 and CDR2: SEHNR and FQNEAQ (reference sequence). CDR3 length equals 12 residues. The CDR3 nucleotides read TGTTCCAGCAGCTTAGTTCTCGACGAGCAGTACTTC. It is translated as CSSSLVLDEQYF.

This sequence joins TRBV7-9 and TRBJ1-3; tentative D call: TRBD1 (5 bases). CDR1 is SEHNR, CDR2 FQNEAQ, per germline (reference sequence). The CDR3 runs to 15 residues. V was clipped by 2 bases and J by 4 bases, with 12 bases between them. The CDR3 DNA sequence: TGTGCCAGCAGCTTATCGTTAGGGGTCGGAAACACCATATATTTT. It yields the protein CASSLSLGVGNTIYF.

J is TRBJ2-7 and V is TRBV7-8, with D possibly matching TRBD2 (6 bases). Germline V lookup: CDR1 SGHVS, CDR2 FQNEAQ. CDR3 length: 14 amino acids. The ends were cut back, 7 bases at V and 6 bases at J, with 19 bases in the middle. The CDR3 sequence is CASNPPGRRGEQYF. CDR3 bases: TGTGCCAGCAACCCACCAGGGCGGAGGGGCGAGCAGTACTTC.

The rearrangement joins TRBV5-8 to TRBJ1-2, with D possibly matching TRBD1 (5 bases). Germline CDR1 reads SGHTS; CDR2 reads YDEGEE. This CDR3 is built from 16 residues. Trimming cost V 5 bases and J 0 bases, with 17 bases left between them. As DNA, the CDR3 is TGTGCCAGCAGTTGGGACTTTTTACCCGCTAACTATGGCTACACCTTC. This translates into CASSWDFLPANYGYTF.